The present T cell receptor (beta chain) was sequenced within a study of T-cell memory formation after mild COVID-19. Study in general: Most TCR clusters belonged to a single donor.

Only a few counts were recorded for this clonotype. Its specificity is not known. Study observations and caveats: Confirmation was lacking for SARS-CoV-2 specificity of second-wave clones that peaked on day 37.

Constant-segment primers served in 5'RACE that generated TCR alpha and TCR beta cDNA libraries bearing sample barcodes and UMIs. TCRdb analysed the 5' RACE reads with MiXCR anew, one entry per CDR3 protein. The sample yields about 340,000 distinct CDR3 sequences, around 20% seen once. This CDR3 is built from 15 residues. Germline values: CDR1 DFQATT, CDR2 SNEGSKA (reference sequence). Trimming took 0 bases from V and 4 from J, leaving 15 bases between them. The sequence came from an adult woman who had mild COVID-19 (a few samples of this study predate the infection). Cell type and time point are not known. The sample consisted of PBMCs or a T cell subset sorted from them (not recorded which). The rearrangement uses TRBV20-1 and TRBJ2-5; tentatively, D is TRBD2 (5 bases). Here the CDR3 DNA reads TGCAGTGCTAGAGATCTCGGAGGACCGGGAGAGACCCAGTACTTC. This sequence encodes CSARDLGGPGETQYF.